The 29 T cell receptor beta chains below come from one sample, sequenced in a study of cytomegalovirus exposure and HLA in healthy donors. The data were produced by immunoSEQ multiplex PCR, yet TCRdb's version contains in-frame clones alone and is incomplete. The sample has 150,000 or so clones; around 84% are singletons. The sequenced material came from PBMCs. The receptors were gathered from a human donor in good health.

The chain couples TRBV18 to TRBJ2-5, with a weak D call TRBD1 (5 bases). Germline V gene lookup returns CDR1 KGHSH and CDR2 LQKENI. The CDR3 covers 13 residues. V lost 4 bases and J 4 bases, leaving 10 bases between the germline ends. As DNA, the CDR3 is TGTGCCAGCTCACTTCAGGGTACAGAGACCCAGTACTTC. This codes for CASSLQGTETQYF.

The CDR3 DNA follows: TGTGCCAGCAGTCCAGCGGGAAACTCCTACAATGAGCAGTTCTTC. This gives the protein CASSPAGNSYNEQFF. The J gene is TRBJ2-1, the V gene TRBV2, with 7 bases lining up with TRBD2. Per the germline V gene, CDR1 is SNHLY and CDR2 is FYNNEI. V lost 5 bases to trimming and J lost 0 bases; unmatched junction nucleotides: 4. The CDR3 runs to 15 residues.

The chain uses TRBV11-2 and TRBJ2-1; the D is unclear. V was pared by 2 bases and J by 9 bases, with 8 bases between. The CDR3 runs 12 residues. Germline V gives CDR1 SGHAT, CDR2 FQNNGV. CDR3: CASSLSSGEQFF. CDR3 sequence (DNA): TGTGCCAGCAGCTTATCCTCGGGTGAGCAGTTCTTC. Full variable domain (outside the CDR3, taken from reference TRBV11-2 and TRBJ2-1): EAGVAQSPRYKIIEKRQSVAFWCNPISGHATLYWYQQILGQGPKLLIQFQNNGVVDDSQLPKDRFSAERLKGVDSTLKIQPAKLEDSAVYLCASSLSSGEQFFGPGTRLTVL.

The rearrangement joins TRBV13 to TRBJ1-1; D might be TRBD1 (5 bases). Germline-derived CDR1 and CDR2 are PRHDT and FYEKMQ (reference sequence). The CDR3 runs 13 residues. Between the trimmed V and J ends, which lost 4 bases and 2 bases, there was a span of 8 bases. The CDR3 loop is CASSSRENTEAFF. CDR3 nucleotide sequence: TGTGCCAGCAGCTCCAGGGAAAACACTGAAGCTTTCTTT. Based on the CDR3 plus reference TRBV13 and TRBJ1-1, the full variable domain is AAGVIQSPRHLIKEKRETATLKCYPIPRHDTVYWYQQGPGQDPQFLISFYEKMQSDKGSIPDRFSAQQFSDYHSELNMSSLELGDSALYFCASSSRENTEAFFGQGTRLTVV.

The chain recombines TRBV27 with TRBJ2-7; D unresolved. This CDR3 comprises 15 residues. The germline V and J ends were trimmed by 2 bases and 2 bases, with 13 bases remaining between them. Germline CDR1 is MNHEY and CDR2 is SMNVEV (reference sequence). The CDR3 protein is CASSLAALEPYEQYF. The CDR3 nucleotides are TGTGCCAGCAGTTTAGCAGCATTGGAGCCCTACGAGCAGTACTTC.

This chain uses TRBV7-2 with TRBJ2-1; 9 nucleotides align to TRBD2. From germline, CDR1 is SGHTA and CDR2 FQGNSA. CDR3 length equals 16 residues. V dropped 5 bases and J dropped 8; count of bases not matched to a gene: 13. CDR3 nucleotides: TGTGCCAGCAGCCAGCGCTCTAGCGGGATTTTCGATGAGCAGTTCTTC. Translated, it gives CASSQRSSGIFDEQFF.

The chain combines TRBV5-4 with TRBJ1-1; D possibly corresponds to TRBD1 (5 bases). V lost 2 bases and J lost 6, with 14 bases in between. The germline CDR1 and CDR2 sequences are SGHNT and YYREEE (reference sequence). CDR3 length equals 14 residues. The CDR3 loop reads CASSFSGGGAEAFF. CDR3 coding DNA: TGTGCCAGCAGCTTTTCCGGGGGTGGAGCTGAAGCTTTCTTT. Full variable domain (missing parts from reference TRBV5-4 and TRBJ1-1): ETGVTQSPTHLIKTRGQQVTLRCSSQSGHNTVSWYQQALGQGPQFIFQYYREEENGRGNFPPRFSGLQFPNYSSELNVNALELDDSALYLCASSFSGGGAEAFFGQGTRLTVV.

The genes are TRBV7-9 and TRBJ2-2; 8 nucleotides agree with TRBD1. This CDR3 has 14 amino acids. CDR1 is SEHNR, CDR2 FQNEAQ, per germline (reference sequence). V lost 8 bases to trimming and J lost 6 bases; unmatched junction nucleotides: 8. The CDR3 protein is CASEDRETAGELFF. CDR3 sequence (DNA): TGTGCCAGCGAGGACAGGGAGACCGCCGGGGAGCTGTTTTTT. The variable domain in full, with the rest retrieved from reference TRBV7-9 and TRBJ2-2, is DTGVSQNPRHKITKRGQNVTFRCDPISEHNRLYWYRQTLGQGPEFLTYFQNEAQLEKSRLLSDRFSAERPKGSFSTLEIQRTEQGDSAMYLCASEDRETAGELFFGEGSRLTVL.

This clone was observed a single time. The chain joins TRBV27 to TRBJ2-3, with TRBD2 matching 10 bases. The CDR3 extends over 18 amino acids. Germline loops: CDR1 MNHEY, CDR2 SMNVEV (reference sequence). After removal of 4 bases from V and 0 bases from J, the junction contained 10 bases not matched to a gene. DNA of the CDR3: TGTGCCAGCAGTTCCTTCCTAGCGGGGGACCTAAGCACAGATACGCAGTATTTT. Its protein product is CASSSFLAGDLSTDTQYF.

The V gene is TRBV10-3, the J gene TRBJ1-3; the match to TRBD1 covers 8 bases. Germline trimming cut 6 bases from V and 3 bases from J; bases unmatched to any gene: 10. CDR1 ENHRY and CDR2 SYGVKD come from the germline V gene. The CDR3 length is 16 residues. CDR3: CAIRPNDRGDGNTIYF. The DNA of the CDR3 is TGTGCCATCAGACCAAACGACAGGGGCGATGGAAACACCATATATTTT.

The chain employs TRBV4-1 and TRBJ2-3; D not resolved. Per germline, CDR1 MGHRA and CDR2 YSYEKL. V was shortened by 1 base and J by 6 bases, with 8 bases between the two germline ends. The CDR3 has 13 amino acids. The CDR3 region is CASSQVETDTQYF. The CDR3 bases are TGCGCCAGCAGCCAAGTGGAGACGGATACGCAGTATTTT.

This chain joins TRBV11-2 and TRBJ2-7; D might be TRBD1 (6 bases). The V and J ends lost 0 bases and 4 bases respectively, with 13 bases between them. CDR1 is SGHAT, CDR2 FQNNGV, per germline. The CDR3 spans 15 residues. CDR3 loop: CASSLEGAIRYEQYF. DNA of the CDR3: TGTGCCAGCAGCTTAGAGGGGGCTATTAGATACGAGCAGTACTTC.

On this clone: Within the sample, other DNA sequences also encode this same CDR3. The gene calls are TRBV5-1 and TRBJ2-1; TRBD2 agrees at 11 bases. Germline V CDR1 and CDR2: SGHRS, YFSETQ. The CDR3 is 15 residues long. The junction had 1 base not matched to a gene; V was cut back by 2 bases and J by 3 bases. CDR3 bases: TGCGCCAGCAGCTTACTAGCGGGAGACTACAATGAGCAGTTCTTC. Translation gives CASSLLAGDYNEQFF.

The V gene is TRBV6-1, the J gene TRBJ1-3, with 7 positions matching TRBD1. Germline CDR1 reads MNHNS; CDR2 reads SASEGT. The V gene end was trimmed by 3 bases and the J gene end by 0 bases; junction bases not matched to a gene: 8. CDR3 length equals 17 residues. The CDR3 reads CASSERQGSDSGNTIYF. CDR3 sequence (DNA): TGTGCCAGCAGTGAGAGACAGGGCTCCGACTCTGGAAACACCATATATTTT.

The chain couples TRBV29-1 to TRBJ1-2, with unresolved D. Trimming removed 3 bases from V and 4 bases from J, with 6 bases in between. Germline V gene sequence: CDR1 SQVTM, CDR2 ANQGSEA. This CDR3 contains 11 residues. This CDR3 is CSVDPSYGYTF. As DNA, the CDR3 is TGCAGCGTTGATCCATCCTATGGCTACACCTTC.

The V gene is TRBV5-1, the J gene TRBJ2-2, with 12 bases matching TRBD2. The CDR3 length is 17 residues. The ends lost 7 bases at V and 6 bases at J; junction bases unmatched: 13. Germline-derived CDR1 and CDR2 are SGHRS and YFSETQ. This chain's CDR3 is CASSRLAGVSMAGELFF. The CDR3 nucleotides are TGCGCCAGCTCCCGACTAGCGGGAGTTTCAATGGCCGGGGAGCTGTTTTTT.

Concerning this clone: Sequence at one end of the junction differs from germline and may be a read error. V usage is TRBV18 and J usage is TRBJ2-7; 9 bases fit TRBD1. Per germline, CDR1 KGHSH and CDR2 LQKENI. This CDR3 is built from 14 residues. The CDR3 loop is CASSPLGQGSEQYF. The DNA of the CDR3 is TGTGCCAGCTCTCCACTCGGACAGGGGAGCGAGCAGTACTTC.

V gene TRBV18 combines with J gene TRBJ1-1; D remains unclear. CDR1 and CDR2 (germline): KGHSH, LQKENI. This CDR3 is built from 15 residues. With 2 bases removed from V and 1 base from J, the gap between germline ends came to 11 bases. Written as DNA, the CDR3 is TGTGCCAGCTCACCAGTACCAAAAGCGAACACTGAAGCTTTCTTT. Protein: CASSPVPKANTEAFF.

The chain has TRBV6-1 and TRBJ1-3; 7 nucleotides line up with TRBD1. J was trimmed by 0 bases and V by 6 bases; bases with no gene match: 5. CDR3 length: 15 residues. Germline CDR1 is MNHNS and CDR2 is SASEGT. The CDR3 DNA reads TGTGCCAGCAGCGCCGGGACAGCCTCTGGAAACACCATATATTTT. It translates to CASSAGTASGNTIYF.

V gene TRBV11-2 combines with J gene TRBJ2-1; TRBD2 matches 7 bases. V trimming: 4 bases; J trimming: 2 bases; junction bases outside the gene matches: 5. The germline V gene has CDR1 SGHAT and CDR2 FQNNGV. This CDR3 is 15 amino acids long. CDR3 nucleotides: TGTGCCAGCAGCTCGAGCGGGACGGCCTACAATGAGCAGTTCTTC. Its protein product is CASSSSGTAYNEQFF.

Notes on this clone: Other DNA sequences in the sample encode the same CDR3. CDR3 in amino acids: CASSVSGSTDTQYF. CDR3 DNA sequence: TGTGCCAGCAGCGTTAGCGGGTCCACAGATACGCAGTATTTT. The genes are TRBV9 and TRBJ2-3; 7 bases line up with TRBD2. Germline CDR1 and CDR2: SGDLS and YYNGEE. V lost 2 bases and J lost 2; bases outside the gene matches: 2. CDR3 length equals 14 residues.

The chain joins TRBV19 to TRBJ1-2; 7 bases fit TRBD1. This CDR3 spans 16 amino acids. Looked up from germline, CDR1 is LNHDA and CDR2 is SQIVND (reference sequence). J was trimmed by 6 bases and V by 3 bases; bases with no gene match: 13. The CDR3 DNA reads TGTGCCAGTAGTATGGGACTCGACAGGGCCACTAATGGCTACACCTTC. This codes for CASSMGLDRATNGYTF.

The chain has TRBV5-6 and TRBJ1-2, with 11 positions matching TRBD1. CDR3 length equals 15 residues. Unmatched junction bases numbered 8, after V lost 3 bases and J lost 7 bases. Germline values: CDR1 SGHDT, CDR2 YYEEEE. The CDR3 region has the DNA TGTGCCAGCAGCTCCTCCGGGACAGGGGGTTTTGGCTACACCTTC. Encoded protein: CASSSSGTGGFGYTF.

The chain uses TRBV7-9 and TRBJ1-2; D call uncertain. Trimming removed 0 bases from V and 5 bases from J, with 4 bases in between. This CDR3 spans 12 amino acids. The germline V gene has CDR1 SEHNR and CDR2 FQNEAQ (reference sequence). The CDR3 nucleotides are TGTGCCAGCAGCTTAGCACTGTATGGCTACACCTTC. Translating it yields CASSLALYGYTF.

V usage is TRBV19 and J usage is TRBJ2-7; the match to TRBD1 covers 10 bases. Per germline, CDR1 LNHDA and CDR2 SQIVND (reference sequence). With 1 base clipped from V and 5 bases from J, the junction kept 2 bases outside the gene matches. The CDR3 sequence is 14 residues long. The CDR3 sequence is CASSIGDRGHEQYF. Written as DNA, the CDR3 is TGTGCCAGTAGTATAGGGGACAGGGGCCACGAGCAGTACTTC.

V usage is TRBV9 and J usage is TRBJ2-7, with 7 positions matching TRBD2. Germline V gene data show CDR1 as SGDLS and CDR2 as YYNGEE. CDR3 size: 14 residues. Trimming removed 3 bases from V and 6 bases from J; junction bases left unmatched: 9. CDR3 sequence (DNA): TGTGCCAGCAGCGCGGCCGGGACTACTGCCGAGCAGTACTTC. Its protein product is CASSAAGTTAEQYF.

This clone was found once. The genes are TRBV7-2 and TRBJ2-1, with TRBD2 matching 9 bases. Germline V gives CDR1 SGHTA, CDR2 FQGNSA. Trimming at V came to 4 bases and at J to 9 bases, leaving 7 bases not matched to a gene. This CDR3 is 14 amino acids long. Written as DNA, the CDR3 is TGTGCCAGCAGCTCAGGACTAGCGTTTGCTGAGCAGTTCTTC. Its translation is CASSSGLAFAEQFF.

The chain combines TRBV18 with TRBJ2-1; TRBD2 is a possible D gene (5 bases). Per germline, CDR1 KGHSH and CDR2 LQKENI. The CDR3 runs to 13 residues. V was cut by 1 base and J by 5 bases, with 6 bases left in between. The CDR3 nucleotides read TGTGCCAGCTCACCACTAGCGAACAATGAGCAGTTCTTC. Residues: CASSPLANNEQFF.

The J gene is TRBJ1-2, the V gene TRBV28; unclear D gene. The ends were cut back, 10 bases at V and 5 bases at J, with 11 bases in the middle. The CDR3 is 11 amino acids. CDR1 is MDHEN and CDR2 is SYDVKM in the germline V gene. CDR3 bases: TGTGCCACCTATACGGGATATGGCTACACCTTC. This translates into CATYTGYGYTF.